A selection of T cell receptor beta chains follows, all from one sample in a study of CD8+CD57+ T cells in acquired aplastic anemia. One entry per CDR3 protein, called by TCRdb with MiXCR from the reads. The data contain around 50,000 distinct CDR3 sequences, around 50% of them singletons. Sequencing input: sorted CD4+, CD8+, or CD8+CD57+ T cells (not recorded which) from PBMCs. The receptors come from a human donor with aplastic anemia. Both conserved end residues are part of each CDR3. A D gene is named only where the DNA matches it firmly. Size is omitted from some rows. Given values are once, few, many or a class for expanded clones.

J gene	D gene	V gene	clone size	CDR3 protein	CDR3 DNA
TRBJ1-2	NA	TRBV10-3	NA	CAIQEAPNYGYTF	TGTGCCATCCAGGAAGCCCCTAACTATGGCTACACCTTC
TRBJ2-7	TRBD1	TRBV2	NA	CASPTGGWGAKEQYF	TGTGCCAGTCCGACAGGGGGCTGGGGGGCAAAGGAGCAGTACTTC
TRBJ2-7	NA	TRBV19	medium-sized	CASSIGSGTYEQYF	TGTGCCAGTAGTATAGGGTCAGGAACCTACGAGCAGTACTTC
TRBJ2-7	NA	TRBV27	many	CASSYDLQSSYEQYF	TGTGCCAGCAGTTACGACCTACAGAGCTCCTACGAGCAGTACTTC
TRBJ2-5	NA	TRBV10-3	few	CASGPQETQYF	TGTGCCTCGGGACCACAAGAGACCCAGTACTTC
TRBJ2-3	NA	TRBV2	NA	CASSQDGEDTQYF	TGTGCCAGCAGCCAAGATGGGGAAGATACGCAGTATTTT
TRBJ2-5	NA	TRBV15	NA	CATSRDQRVQAQYF	TGTGCCACCAGCAGAGATCAAAGGGTTCAGGCCCAGTACTTC
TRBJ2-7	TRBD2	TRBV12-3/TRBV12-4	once	CASRAIAGAGYEQYF	TGTGCCAGCAGGGCAATAGCGGGGGCCGGATACGAGCAGTACTTC
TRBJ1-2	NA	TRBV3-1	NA	CASSQGNYGYTF	TGTGCCAGCAGCCAGGGAAACTATGGCTACACCTTC
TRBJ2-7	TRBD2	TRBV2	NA	CASSGKRGASHEQYF	TGTGCCAGCAGTGGAAAGCGGGGGGCTTCCCACGAGCAGTACTTC
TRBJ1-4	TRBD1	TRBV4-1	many	CASSEEMAGGGEKLFF	TGCGCCAGCAGCGAAGAGATGGCAGGGGGAGGTGAAAAACTGTTTTTT
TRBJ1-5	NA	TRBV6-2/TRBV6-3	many	CASCPTDSSWPQHF	TGTGCCAGCTGCCCAACTGACAGTTCGTGGCCCCAGCATTTT
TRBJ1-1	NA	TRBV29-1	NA	CSVTGYSTEAFF	TGCAGCGTTACCGGGTACAGCACTGAAGCTTTCTTT
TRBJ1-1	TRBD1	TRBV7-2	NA	CASSPGGGGLHEAFF	TGTGCCAGCAGCCCAGGGGGGGGCGGCCTACATGAAGCTTTCTTT
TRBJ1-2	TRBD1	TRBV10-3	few	CAISWQGARVYYGYTF	TGTGCCATCTCTTGGCAGGGGGCGCGGGTTTACTATGGCTACACCTTC
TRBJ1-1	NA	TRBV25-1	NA	CASSESYTEAFF	TGTGCCAGCAGTGAATCCTACACTGAAGCTTTCTTT
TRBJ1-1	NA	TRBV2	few	CASQDRYTEAFF	TGTGCCAGCCAGGATCGGTACACTGAAGCTTTCTTT
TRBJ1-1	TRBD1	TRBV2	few	CASSPGTANTEAFF	TGTGCCAGCAGCCCCGGGACAGCGAACACTGAAGCTTTCTTT
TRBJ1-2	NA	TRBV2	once	CASSEGRGYTF	TGTGCCAGCAGTGAGGGGAGGGGTTACACCTTC
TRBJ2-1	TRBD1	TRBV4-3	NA	CASSQEFRGQDEQFF	TGCGCCAGCAGCCAAGAATTCAGGGGGCAGGATGAGCAGTTCTTC
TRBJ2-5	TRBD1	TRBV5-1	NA	CASSLYRGEETQYF	TGCGCCAGCAGCTTGTACAGGGGAGAAGAGACCCAGTACTTC
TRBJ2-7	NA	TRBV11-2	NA	CASRTTFGQFSYEQYF	TGTGCCAGCAGGACTACGTTCGGACAGTTTTCCTACGAGCAGTACTTC
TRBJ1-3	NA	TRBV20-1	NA	CSARAGNTIYF	TGCAGTGCTAGGGCCGGAAACACCATATATTTT
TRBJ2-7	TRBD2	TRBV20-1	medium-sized	CSAIAGVGYEQYF	TGCAGTGCTATCGCGGGGGTGGGTTACGAGCAGTACTTC